This T cell receptor (beta chain) was recovered during a study of T cell responses to AZD1222 COVID-19 vaccine (dated by TCRdb to about 2021). The study in broad terms: AZD1222 recipients with second doses at about 4 weeks or about 12 weeks were pooled, because spike-specific TCR depth and breadth did not differ between schedules. Enrollment into the trials was organized by age into subgroups of 18-55, 56-69 and 70-plus years, and those subgroups contained approximately 150, 30 and 60 TCR-sequenced participants, respectively. TCR sequencing was performed for about 250 trial participants, of whom 207 were given two doses of AZD1222 and around 25 were given two doses of MenACWY control vaccine.

The CDR3 regions of human TCRbeta chains were analyzed by immunosequencing. The authors' pipeline ran thus. Repertoire TCRs were checked for matches against a reference library of SARS-CoV-2-specific TCRs that had been generated using the MIRA antigen-specificity platform. Breadth was defined as the fraction of unique TCRs that were SARS-CoV-2-associated, and depth was defined as the fraction of total T cells that were SARS-CoV-2-associated. Using the MIRA data, every spike-specific TCR was mapped to the spike region that the TCR reacted to and assigned to either a CD4 or a CD8 class. Log10-transformed breadth and depth values were compared by one-way ANOVA with Sidak's multiple comparisons tests. The clones in this table, taken by TCRdb from immuneACCESS, are in-frame only. Not every clone is retained; where verified, under half of the shortfall comes from an unresolved V gene, and the cause of the rest is unknown. That table gives V, J and clone size, and the DNA gave D and trimming. This sample is represented by 85,000 to 95,000 clones; around 87% of them were singletons. About 8.4% of the sample comes from the top ten.

CDR1 is given as WSHSY and CDR2 as SAAADI, both from the germline V gene. Inclusive of the bounding cysteine and phenylalanine, the CDR3 is 16 residues long. The only DNA kept is the CDR3, 48 bases in frame from the first base. V is cut by 3 bases and J by 1 base, and the space between the germline ends is 15 bases. Comments on this clone: Its antigen is still unknown. No much larger clone exists at a distance of one base, and base qualities are not known.

In light of the paper, this sample's time point label describes: baseline before first vaccination. Vaccinee samples came from UK trials COV001 and COV002, including a single-blind randomized controlled phase 2/3 trial of AZD1222 (ChAdOx1 nCoV-19) in healthy adults. Trial participant PBMC samples were collected at day 0 and day 28 after the second dose for TCRbeta chain sequencing. Results the study describes overall, beyond this receptor: In the small 56-69-year group, the increase in depth fell short of significance, most likely because of low power. Participants were mostly white British and included more females than males, and it was suggested by the authors that clonal diversity may have been underestimated. Conclusions about previously exposed vaccinees are limited, since just 6 or 7 AZD1222 recipients were seropositive for SARS-CoV-2 at baseline. After two AZD1222 doses, both the breadth and the depth of spike-specific TCRs were significantly higher than at day 0 and than in MenACWY recipients. Reportedly, almost half of the unique spike-specific TCRs recognized epitopes lying outside the regions that are mutated in the B.1.351 and B.1.1.7 variants. Because no samples from the day 14 peak response were available, repertoires could be characterized only after the peak T cell response. Vaccine-associated CD4 TCRs spanned the whole spike protein, with dominant responses in regions 160-218 and 743-854.

The sample consisted of peripheral blood, taken on day 0 of AZD1222 vaccination. This clonotype was obtained from an adult in good health. The chain joins TRBV10-2 to TRBJ1-1, with the D segment identity uncertain. The nucleotides read TGCGCCAGCAGTGACCCCCCGTCAACGGCGAACACTGAAGCTTTCTTT. This is translated as CASSDPPSTANTEAFF.